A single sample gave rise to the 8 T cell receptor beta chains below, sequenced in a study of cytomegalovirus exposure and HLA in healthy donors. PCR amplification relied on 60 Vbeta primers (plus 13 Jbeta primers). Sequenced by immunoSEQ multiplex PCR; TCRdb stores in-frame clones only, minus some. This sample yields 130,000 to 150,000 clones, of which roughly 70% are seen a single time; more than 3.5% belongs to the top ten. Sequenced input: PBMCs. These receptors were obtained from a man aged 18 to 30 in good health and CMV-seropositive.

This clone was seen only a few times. The CDR3 region has the DNA TGTGCCAGCTCACTGGACAGGGGGCAATCACCCCTCCACTTT. Protein: CASSLDRGQSPLHF. V is TRBV18 and J is TRBJ1-6; 11 bases agree with TRBD1. CDR1 is KGHSH, CDR2 LQKENI, per germline. CDR3 length: 14 amino acids. The junction had 3 bases not matched to a gene; V was cut back by 4 bases and J by 10 bases.

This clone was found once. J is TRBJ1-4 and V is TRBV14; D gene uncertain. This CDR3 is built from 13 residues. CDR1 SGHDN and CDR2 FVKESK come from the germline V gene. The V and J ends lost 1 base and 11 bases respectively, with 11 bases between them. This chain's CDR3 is CASSQADFTKLFF. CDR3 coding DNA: TGTGCCAGCAGCCAAGCCGACTTTACGAAACTGTTTTTT.

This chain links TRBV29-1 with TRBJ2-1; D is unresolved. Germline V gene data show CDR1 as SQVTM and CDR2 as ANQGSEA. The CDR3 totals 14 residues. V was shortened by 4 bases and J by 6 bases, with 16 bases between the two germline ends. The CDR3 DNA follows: TGCAGCGTTGGGGCAGACCTTTTCTTCAATGAGCAGTTCTTC. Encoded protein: CSVGADLFFNEQFF.

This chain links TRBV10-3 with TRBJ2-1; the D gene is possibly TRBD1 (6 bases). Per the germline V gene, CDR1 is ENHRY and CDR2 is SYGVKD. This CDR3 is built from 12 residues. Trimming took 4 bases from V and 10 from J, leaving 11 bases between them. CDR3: CAISGAGDEQFF. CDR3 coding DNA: TGTGCCATCAGTGGAGCAGGGGACGAGCAGTTCTTC.

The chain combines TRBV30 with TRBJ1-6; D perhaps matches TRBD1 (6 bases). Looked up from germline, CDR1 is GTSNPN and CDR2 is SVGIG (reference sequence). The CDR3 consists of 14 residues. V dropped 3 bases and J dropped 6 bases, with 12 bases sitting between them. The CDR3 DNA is TGTGCCTGGAGCCGGACAGCCTCTAATTCACCCCTCCACTTT. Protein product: CAWSRTASNSPLHF.

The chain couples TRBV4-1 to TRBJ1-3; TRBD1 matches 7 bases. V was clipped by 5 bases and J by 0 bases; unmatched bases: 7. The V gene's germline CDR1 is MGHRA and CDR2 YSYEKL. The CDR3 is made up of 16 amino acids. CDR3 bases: TGCGCCAGCAGCGCTCGACAGGGCGCCTCTGGAAACACCATATATTTT. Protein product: CASSARQGASGNTIYF.

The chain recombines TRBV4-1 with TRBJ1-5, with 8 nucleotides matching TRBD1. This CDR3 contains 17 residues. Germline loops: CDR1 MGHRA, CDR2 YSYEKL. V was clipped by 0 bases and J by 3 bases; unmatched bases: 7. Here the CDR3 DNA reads TGCGCCAGCAGCCAAGATTCGGACAGGGAGGCCAATCAGCCCCAGCATTTT. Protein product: CASSQDSDREANQPQHF.

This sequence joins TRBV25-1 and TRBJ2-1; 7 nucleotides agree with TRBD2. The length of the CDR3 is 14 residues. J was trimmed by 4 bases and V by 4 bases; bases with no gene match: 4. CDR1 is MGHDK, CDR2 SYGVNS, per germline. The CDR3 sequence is CASSALAEYNEQFF. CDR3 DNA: TGTGCCAGCAGTGCGCTAGCGGAATACAATGAGCAGTTCTTC.